The sequence of this TCR beta chain was determined in a study of T cell responses to AZD1222 COVID-19 vaccine. A note on this clone: The antigen remains undetermined.

Study-level results: Only six AZD1222 recipients tested seropositive at baseline.

J was trimmed by 0 bases and V by 3 bases; bases with no gene match: 3. There are 15 residues in the CDR3. The germline gives CDR1 GTSNPN, CDR2 SVGIG (reference sequence). Sequencing used immunoSEQ multiplex PCR; TCRdb keeps in-frame clones, though not all of them. Among approximately 100,000 clones listed, more than 70% were seen once. The receptor was isolated from an adult in good health. The sample consisted of peripheral blood, taken on day 0 of AZD1222 vaccination. V gene TRBV30 combines with J gene TRBJ2-1, with 9 positions matching TRBD2. The CDR3 DNA is TGTGCCTGGAGCGTACTAGCGGGCTCCTACAATGAGCAGTTCTTC. It specifies CAWSVLAGSYNEQFF.